These 2 T cell receptor beta chains share one sample of origin, sequenced in a study of CD8+ T cells in alopecia areata. Extraction of RNA preceded its reverse transcription into cDNA, which served as the sequencing template. Sequencing was performed with immunoSEQ multiplex PCR; in TCRdb, only in-frame clones are kept and a portion is missing. The table lists 90,000 or so clones, about 44% of them singletons. Specified treatment: oral pan-JAK inhibitor, 5-10 mg twice daily. The sample consisted of CD8+ T cells sorted from blood, taken at week 24, from a patient treated with tofacitinib. The source is a human donor with alopecia areata.

The gene calls are TRBV30 and TRBJ2-5, with 9 positions matching TRBD1. Germline lookup yields CDR1 GTSNPN and CDR2 SVGIG (reference sequence). V was pared by 5 bases and J by 1 base, with 5 bases of the junction left unmatched. The CDR3 has 14 residues. The CDR3 region is CAWRTGDIQETQYF. The CDR3 DNA is TGTGCCTGGCGGACAGGGGACATCCAAGAGACCCAGTACTTC.

DNA for the CDR3: TGCAGCGTTGAAGATTACCGGGACAGTAACGAGCAGTACTTC. This codes for CSVEDYRDSNEQYF. The chain links TRBV29-1 to TRBJ2-7, with TRBD1 identical over 7 bases. Germline CDR1 and CDR2: SQVTM and ANQGSEA. This CDR3 has 14 amino acids. J lost 5 bases, V lost 0 bases, and 7 bases had no gene match.